This T cell receptor (beta chain) was identified in a study of graft-versus-host responses after intestinal transplantation. Regarding the study as a whole: GvH clones occurred in recipient marrow; some first appeared in ileum or blood. Early post-transplant HvG declines were associated with peak circulating GvH clone levels.

The germline V gene encodes CDR1 MNHEY and CDR2 SMNVEV (reference sequence). Deletions cut 3 bases from V and 6 bases from J, with 18 bases between. The length of the CDR3 is 15 residues. As to this clone: Antigen unknown.

Repertoires were generated with immunoSEQ multiplex PCR, while TCRdb's copy carries only in-frame clones and drops some. The sample records about 31,000 clones, about 79% being singletons. The sample was unstimulated CD8+ T cells sorted from spleen or lymph node cells, taken before intestinal transplant. The receptor was isolated from a human donor who received an intestinal transplant. The V gene is TRBV27, the J gene TRBJ2-7; weak D call: TRBD2 (6 bases). For the CDR3, the DNA is TGTGCCAGCAGTTTTATGGAGGGGATGGCTGGCGAGCAGTACTTC. This codes for CASSFMEGMAGEQYF.